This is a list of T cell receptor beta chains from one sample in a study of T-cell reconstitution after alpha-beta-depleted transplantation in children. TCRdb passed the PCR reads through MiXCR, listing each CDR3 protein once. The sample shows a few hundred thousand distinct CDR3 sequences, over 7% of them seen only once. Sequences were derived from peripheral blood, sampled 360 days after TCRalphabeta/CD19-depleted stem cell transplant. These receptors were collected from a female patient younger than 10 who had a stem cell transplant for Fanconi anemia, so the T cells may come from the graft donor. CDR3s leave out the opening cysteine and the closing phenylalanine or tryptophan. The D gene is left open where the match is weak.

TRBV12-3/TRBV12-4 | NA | ASSPKGPGELF
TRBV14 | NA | ASSLKTQRSEKLF
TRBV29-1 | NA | SVEDRRGKA
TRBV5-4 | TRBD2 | ASSGRLAGGRNEQF
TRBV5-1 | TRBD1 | ASKTGVGETQY
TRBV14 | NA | ASAFESYNSPLH
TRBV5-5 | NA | ASSLLSPYEQY
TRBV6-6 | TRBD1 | ASTLTGSDGYT
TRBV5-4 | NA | ASSPPRGAPGDTQY
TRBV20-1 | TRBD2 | SAVAGEADTQY
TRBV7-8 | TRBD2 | ASSFWTSGTGELF
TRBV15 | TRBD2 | ATSGRLAVWGETQY
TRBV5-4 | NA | ASSAPTANYGYT
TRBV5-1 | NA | ASSLTVSYEQY
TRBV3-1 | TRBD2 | ASSRGTNYYNEQF
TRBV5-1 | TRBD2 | ASSFGLAGEGTQY
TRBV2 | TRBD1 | ASSEIRGREKLF
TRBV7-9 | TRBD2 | ASSPRTSYAQY
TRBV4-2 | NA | ASSRTAGLNTEAF
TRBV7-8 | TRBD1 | ASSLASLGTGSNQPQH
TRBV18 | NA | ASSPLPSGAGANVLT
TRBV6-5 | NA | ASSRGARNTEAF
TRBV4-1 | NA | ASSQERGDSSRRTPLH
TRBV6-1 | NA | ASSERPLGDTQY
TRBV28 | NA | ASSPDYNEQF
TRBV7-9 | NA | ASSPGMVELYNEQF
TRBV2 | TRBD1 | ASRGQGLSSYEQY
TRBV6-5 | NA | ASSYSGQNPYGYT
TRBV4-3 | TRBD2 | ASSQVLGLAGGKETQY
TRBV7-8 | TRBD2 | ASSLVWGGQLGNEQY
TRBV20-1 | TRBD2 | SARGRGGYNEQF
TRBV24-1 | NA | ATSAALANTGELF
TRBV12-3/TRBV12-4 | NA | ASSIGTYNSPLH
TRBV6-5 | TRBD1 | ASSYKGGRETQY
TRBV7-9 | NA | ASSTGPRATEAF
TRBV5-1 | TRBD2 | ASSPQRTSGIYNEQF
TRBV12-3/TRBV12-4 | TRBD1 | ASSLARRTGGLEQY
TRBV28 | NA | ASKFWFSPSRDTEAF
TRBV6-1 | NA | ASSARGFDQPQH
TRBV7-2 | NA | ASSLAWNRAPMNTEAF
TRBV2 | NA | AGRGGTGANTGELF
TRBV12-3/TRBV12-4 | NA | ASSPARANTGELF
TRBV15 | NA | ATSRDARPGLQPQH
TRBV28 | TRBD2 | ASSSPWRGGFYEQF
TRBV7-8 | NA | ASSLVQVYSDTQY
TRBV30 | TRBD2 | AWSKREIRTYEQY